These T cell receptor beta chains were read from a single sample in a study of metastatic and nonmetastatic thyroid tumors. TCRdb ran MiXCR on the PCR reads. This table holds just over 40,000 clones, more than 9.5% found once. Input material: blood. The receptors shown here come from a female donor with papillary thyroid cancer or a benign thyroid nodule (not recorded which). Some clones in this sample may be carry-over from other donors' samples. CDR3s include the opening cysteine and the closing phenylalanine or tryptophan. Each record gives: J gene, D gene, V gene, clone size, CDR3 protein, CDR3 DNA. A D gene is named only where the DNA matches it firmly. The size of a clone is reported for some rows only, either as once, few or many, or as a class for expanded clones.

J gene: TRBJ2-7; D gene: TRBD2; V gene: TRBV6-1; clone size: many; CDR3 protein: CASSRLAGVRYEQYF; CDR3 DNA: TGTGCCAGCAGCAGACTAGCGGGAGTACGCTACGAGCAGTACTTC
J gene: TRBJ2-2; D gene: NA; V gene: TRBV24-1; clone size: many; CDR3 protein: CATSDPRDTNTGELFF; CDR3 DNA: TGTGCCACCAGTGATCCCCGGGACACCAACACCGGGGAGCTGTTTTTT
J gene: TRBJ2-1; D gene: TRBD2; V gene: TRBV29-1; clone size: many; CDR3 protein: CSVGVGLAGGNEQFF; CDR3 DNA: TGCAGCGTTGGAGTAGGTCTAGCGGGCGGTAATGAGCAGTTCTTC
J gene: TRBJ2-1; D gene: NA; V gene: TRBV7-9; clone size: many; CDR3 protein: CASSLARGVYNEQFF; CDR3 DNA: TGTGCCAGCAGCTTAGCCAGGGGGGTCTACAATGAGCAGTTCTTC
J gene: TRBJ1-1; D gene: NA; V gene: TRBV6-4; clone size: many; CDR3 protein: CASSAAGEAEAFF; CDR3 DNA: TGTGCCAGCAGTGCCGCCGGGGAGGCTGAAGCTTTCTTT
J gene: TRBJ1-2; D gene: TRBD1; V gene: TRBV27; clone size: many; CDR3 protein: CASSTDRDTYGYTF; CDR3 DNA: TGTGCCAGCAGTACTGACAGGGATACCTATGGCTACACCTTC
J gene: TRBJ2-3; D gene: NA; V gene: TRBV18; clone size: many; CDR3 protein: CASSPPSAPSTDTQYF; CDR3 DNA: TGTGCCAGCTCACCACCGAGCGCCCCTAGCACAGATACGCAGTATTTT
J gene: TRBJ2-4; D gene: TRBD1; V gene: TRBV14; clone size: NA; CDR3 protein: CASSPGTGGGKNIQYF; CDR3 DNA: TGTGCCAGCAGCCCGGGGACAGGGGGCGGCAAAAACATTCAGTACTTC
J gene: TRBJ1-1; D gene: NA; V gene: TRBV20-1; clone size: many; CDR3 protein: CSARGGIAAEAFF; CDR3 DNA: TGCAGTGCTAGAGGCGGGATAGCGGCTGAAGCTTTCTTT
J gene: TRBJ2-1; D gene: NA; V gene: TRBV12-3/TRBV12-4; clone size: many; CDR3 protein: CASSYIAVYNEQFF; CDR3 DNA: TGTGCCAGCAGTTACATCGCGGTCTACAATGAGCAGTTCTTC
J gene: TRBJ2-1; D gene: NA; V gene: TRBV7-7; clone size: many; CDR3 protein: CASSPQMGSGEQFF; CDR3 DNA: TGTGCTAGCAGCCCACAGATGGGCAGCGGTGAGCAGTTCTTC
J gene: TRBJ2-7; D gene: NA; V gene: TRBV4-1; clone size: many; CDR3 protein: CASSQDPQDGYEQYF; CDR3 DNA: TGCGCCAGCAGCCAAGACCCGCAGGACGGCTACGAGCAGTACTTC
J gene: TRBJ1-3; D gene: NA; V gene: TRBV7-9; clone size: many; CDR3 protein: CASSKEQGNTIYF; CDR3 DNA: TGTGCCAGCAGCAAAGAACAGGGAAACACCATATATTTT
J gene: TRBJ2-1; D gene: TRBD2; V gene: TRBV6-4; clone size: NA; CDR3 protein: CASSRGLSGYEQFF; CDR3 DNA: TGTGCCAGCAGCCGGGGACTATCGGGATATGAGCAGTTCTTC
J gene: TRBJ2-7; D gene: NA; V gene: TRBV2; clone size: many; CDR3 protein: CASSVSGGIGLVQYF; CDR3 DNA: TGTGCCAGCAGTGTATCTGGGGGGATTGGATTGGTGCAGTACTTC
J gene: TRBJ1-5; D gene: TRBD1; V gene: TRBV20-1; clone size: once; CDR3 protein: CSARPPDRVGQPQHF; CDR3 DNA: TGCAGTGCTAGACCCCCGGACAGGGTGGGTCAGCCCCAGCATTTT
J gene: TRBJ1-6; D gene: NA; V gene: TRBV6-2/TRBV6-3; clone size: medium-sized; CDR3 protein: CASSPIGPGAQPSPLHF; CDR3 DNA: TGTGCCAGCAGCCCAATCGGTCCGGGGGCCCAGCCGTCACCCCTCCACTTT
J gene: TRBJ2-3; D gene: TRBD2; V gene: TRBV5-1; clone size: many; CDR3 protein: CASSPWGGSGSTDTQYF; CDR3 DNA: TGCGCCAGCAGCCCATGGGGGGGGAGCGGGAGCACAGATACGCAGTATTTT
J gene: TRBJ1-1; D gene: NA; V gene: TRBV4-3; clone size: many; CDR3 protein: CASSQKGANTEAFF; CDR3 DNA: TGCGCCAGCAGCCAAAAGGGAGCGAACACTGAAGCTTTCTTT
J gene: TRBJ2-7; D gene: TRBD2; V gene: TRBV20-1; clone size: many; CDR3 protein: CSALGLAAPPLEQYF; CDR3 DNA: TGCAGTGCCCTGGGACTAGCGGCCCCGCCCCTCGAGCAGTACTTC
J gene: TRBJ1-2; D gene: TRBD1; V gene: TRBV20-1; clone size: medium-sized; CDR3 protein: CSATRGNYGYTF; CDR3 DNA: TGCAGTGCCACCAGGGGGAACTATGGCTACACCTTC
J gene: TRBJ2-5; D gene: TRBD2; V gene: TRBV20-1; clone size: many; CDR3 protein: CSAGLNSGMETQYF; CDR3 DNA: TGCAGTGCTGGACTTAATAGCGGGATGGAGACCCAGTACTTC
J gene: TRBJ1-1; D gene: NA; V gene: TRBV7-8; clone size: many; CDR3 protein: CASSLALVRRTEAFF; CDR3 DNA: TGTGCCAGCAGCTTAGCGCTGGTGCGTCGGACTGAAGCTTTCTTT
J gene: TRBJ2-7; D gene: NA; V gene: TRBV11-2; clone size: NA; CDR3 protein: CASSTWRWGEQYF; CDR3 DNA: TGTGCCAGCAGCACTTGGAGGTGGGGGGAGCAGTACTTC
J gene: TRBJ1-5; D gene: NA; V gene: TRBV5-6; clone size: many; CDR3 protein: CASSLAFTGNNQPQHF; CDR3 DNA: TGTGCCAGCAGCTTGGCTTTTACAGGGAACAATCAGCCCCAGCATTTT
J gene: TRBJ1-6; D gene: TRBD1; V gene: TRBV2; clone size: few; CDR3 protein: CASSETTGDNSPLHF; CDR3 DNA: TGTGCCAGCAGCGAGACGACAGGGGATAATTCACCCCTCCACTTT
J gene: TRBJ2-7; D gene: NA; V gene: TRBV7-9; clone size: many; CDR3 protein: CASSSEKGPYEQYF; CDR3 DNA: TGTGCCAGCAGCTCGGAAAAGGGCCCCTACGAGCAGTACTTC
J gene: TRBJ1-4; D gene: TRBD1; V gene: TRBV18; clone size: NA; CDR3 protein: CASSTTSGQGWEKLFF; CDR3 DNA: TGTGCCAGCTCAACGACTTCGGGACAGGGTTGGGAAAAACTGTTTTTT
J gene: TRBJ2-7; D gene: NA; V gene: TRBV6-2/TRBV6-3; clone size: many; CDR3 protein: CALGRGTIYEQYF; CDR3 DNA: TGTGCCCTTGGGCGAGGTACGATCTACGAGCAGTACTTC
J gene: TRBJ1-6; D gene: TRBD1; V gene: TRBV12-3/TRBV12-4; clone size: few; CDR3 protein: CASRGQGLSDSPLHF; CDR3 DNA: TGTGCCAGCAGGGGACAGGGATTGAGTGATTCACCCCTCCACTTT
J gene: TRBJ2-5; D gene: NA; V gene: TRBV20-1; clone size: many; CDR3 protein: CSARGVAFPHIPPYF; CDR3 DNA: TGCAGTGCTAGAGGGGTAGCGTTCCCCCATATCCCACCGTACTTC
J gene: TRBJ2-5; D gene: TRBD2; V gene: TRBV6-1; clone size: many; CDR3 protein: CASSLGTSGRETQYF; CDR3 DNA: TGTGCCAGCAGTTTGGGGACTAGCGGGAGAGAGACCCAGTACTTC
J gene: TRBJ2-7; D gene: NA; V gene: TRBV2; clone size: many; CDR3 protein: CASSEDPGASSYEQYF; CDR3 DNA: TGTGCCAGCAGTGAAGACCCCGGGGCCAGCTCCTACGAGCAGTACTTC
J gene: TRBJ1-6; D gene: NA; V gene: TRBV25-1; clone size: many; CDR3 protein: CASSDSPSRSPLHF; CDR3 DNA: TGTGCCAGCAGTGATAGCCCAAGTAGGTCACCCCTCCACTTT
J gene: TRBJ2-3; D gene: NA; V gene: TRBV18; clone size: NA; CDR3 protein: CASPPMGRTDTQYF; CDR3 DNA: TGTGCCAGCCCCCCTATGGGGAGGACAGATACGCAGTATTTT
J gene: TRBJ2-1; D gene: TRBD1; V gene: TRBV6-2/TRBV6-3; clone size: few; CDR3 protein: CASSEGTESYNEQFF; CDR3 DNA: TGTGCCAGCAGTGAAGGGACAGAGAGCTACAATGAGCAGTTCTTC
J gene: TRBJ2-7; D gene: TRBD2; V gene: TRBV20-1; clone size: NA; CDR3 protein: CSAAPGLQEGYEQYF; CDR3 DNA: TGCAGTGCAGCCCCGGGACTACAAGAAGGCTACGAGCAGTACTTC
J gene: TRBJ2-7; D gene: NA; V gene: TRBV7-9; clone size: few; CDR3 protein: CASSFGHEQYF; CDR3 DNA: TGTGCCAGCAGCTTCGGCCACGAGCAGTACTTC
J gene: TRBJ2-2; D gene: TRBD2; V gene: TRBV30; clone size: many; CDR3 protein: CAWSIGLAGVGELLF; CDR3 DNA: TGTGCCTGGAGTATAGGACTAGCGGGAGTTGGGGAGCTGCTTTTT
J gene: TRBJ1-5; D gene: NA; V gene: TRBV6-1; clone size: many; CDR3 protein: CASFGGVGINQPQHF; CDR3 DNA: TGTGCCAGCTTCGGAGGGGTAGGGATCAATCAGCCCCAGCATTTT
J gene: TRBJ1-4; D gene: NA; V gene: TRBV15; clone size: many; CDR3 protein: CATSRELRLRGEKLFF; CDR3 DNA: TGTGCCACCAGCAGAGAGTTGAGACTGAGAGGTGAAAAACTGTTTTTT
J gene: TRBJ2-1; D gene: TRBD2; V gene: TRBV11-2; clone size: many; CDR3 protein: CASSTTGTIQFF; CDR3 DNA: TGTGCCAGCAGCACGACCGGGACTATCCAGTTCTTC
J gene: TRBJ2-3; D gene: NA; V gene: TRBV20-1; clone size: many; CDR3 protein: CSAIMTSGVTDTQYF; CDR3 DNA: TGCAGTGCTATCATGACCTCGGGGGTTACAGATACGCAGTATTTT
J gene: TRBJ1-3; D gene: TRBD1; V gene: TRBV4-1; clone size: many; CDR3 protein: CASSRGQGVVGNTIYF; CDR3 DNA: TGCGCCAGCAGCCGAGGACAGGGGGTGGTTGGAAACACCATATATTTT
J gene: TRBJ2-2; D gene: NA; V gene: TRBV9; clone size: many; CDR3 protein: CASSVVSHTGELFF; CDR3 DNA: TGTGCCAGCAGCGTAGTCTCTCACACTGGGGAGCTGTTTTTT
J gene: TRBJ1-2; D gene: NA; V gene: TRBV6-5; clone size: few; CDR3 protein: CASSSSQGRGYTF; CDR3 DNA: TGTGCCAGCAGTTCCAGCCAGGGGAGAGGCTACACCTTC
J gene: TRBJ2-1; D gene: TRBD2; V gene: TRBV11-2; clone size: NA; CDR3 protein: CAISSGLSENNEQFF; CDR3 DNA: TGTGCCATCAGTTCGGGACTATCGGAGAACAATGAGCAGTTCTTC
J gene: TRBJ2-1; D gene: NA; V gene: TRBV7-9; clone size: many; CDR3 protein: CASSFQYNEQFF; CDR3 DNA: TGTGCCAGCAGCTTCCAGTACAATGAGCAGTTCTTC
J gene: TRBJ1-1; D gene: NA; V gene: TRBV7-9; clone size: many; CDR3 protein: CASSPGPGAPPSLNTEAFF; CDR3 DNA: TGTGCCAGCAGCCCCGGGCCCGGGGCGCCCCCCTCCTTGAACACTGAAGCTTTCTTT
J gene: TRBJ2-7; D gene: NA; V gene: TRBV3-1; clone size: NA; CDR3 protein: CASSQAAAGYEQYF; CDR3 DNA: TGCGCCAGCAGCCAGGCTGCGGCAGGCTACGAGCAGTACTTC
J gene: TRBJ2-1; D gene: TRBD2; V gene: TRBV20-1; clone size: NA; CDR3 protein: CSALKRGEQFF; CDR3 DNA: TGCAGTGCTTTAAAGCGGGGTGAGCAGTTCTTC
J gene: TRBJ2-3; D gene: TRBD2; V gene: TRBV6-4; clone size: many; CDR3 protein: CASSVTAGGADTQYF; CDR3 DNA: TGTGCCAGCAGTGTGACAGCGGGAGGGGCAGATACGCAGTATTTT
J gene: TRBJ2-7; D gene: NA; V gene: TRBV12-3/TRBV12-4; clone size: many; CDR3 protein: CASSLEGPYEQYF; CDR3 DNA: TGTGCCAGCAGTTTAGAGGGCCCCTACGAGCAGTACTTC
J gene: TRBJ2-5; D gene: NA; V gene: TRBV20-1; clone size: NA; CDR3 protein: CSASCTPVETQYF; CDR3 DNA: TGCAGTGCTAGTTGCACTCCTGTAGAGACCCAGTACTTC
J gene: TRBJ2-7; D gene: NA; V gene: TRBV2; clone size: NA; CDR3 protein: CASSGERQYSYEQYF; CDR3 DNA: TGTGCCAGCAGTGGGGAGAGACAGTATTCCTACGAACAGTACTTC
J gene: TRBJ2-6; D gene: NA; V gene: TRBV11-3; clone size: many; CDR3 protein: CASSLEGGSGANVLTF; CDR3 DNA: TGTGCCAGCAGCTTGGAAGGGGGCTCTGGGGCCAACGTCCTGACTTTC
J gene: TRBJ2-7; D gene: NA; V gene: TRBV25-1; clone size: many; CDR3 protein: CASSGWYEQYF; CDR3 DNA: TGTGCCAGCAGTGGGTGGTACGAGCAGTACTTC